This T cell receptor (beta chain) was found in a study of blood T cell repertoires in COVID-19. Germline V CDR1 and CDR2: ENHRY, SYGVKD. J was trimmed by 3 bases and V by 3 bases; bases with no gene match: 5. The CDR3 spans 15 residues. Authors' processing steps: Estimation of nucleated cell counts relied on the amplification of reference gene primers. TCRdb's copy holds only in-frame clones and misses some; the assay was immunoSEQ multiplex PCR. From that table come the V and J calls and clone size; the DNA was used to work out D and trimming. The sample shows some 330,000 clones, over 80% of them seen only once.

The sequence came from a woman between 45 and 60 years old who had recovered from COVID-19. This rearrangement joins TRBV10-3 to TRBJ2-5; 9 nucleotides match TRBD2. Sequencing used PBMCs or T cells enriched from blood (not recorded which). The DNA of the CDR3 is TGTGCCATCAGTGACCCGAGCGGGGGGAAAGAGACCCAGTACTTC. This gives the protein CAISDPSGGKETQYF.